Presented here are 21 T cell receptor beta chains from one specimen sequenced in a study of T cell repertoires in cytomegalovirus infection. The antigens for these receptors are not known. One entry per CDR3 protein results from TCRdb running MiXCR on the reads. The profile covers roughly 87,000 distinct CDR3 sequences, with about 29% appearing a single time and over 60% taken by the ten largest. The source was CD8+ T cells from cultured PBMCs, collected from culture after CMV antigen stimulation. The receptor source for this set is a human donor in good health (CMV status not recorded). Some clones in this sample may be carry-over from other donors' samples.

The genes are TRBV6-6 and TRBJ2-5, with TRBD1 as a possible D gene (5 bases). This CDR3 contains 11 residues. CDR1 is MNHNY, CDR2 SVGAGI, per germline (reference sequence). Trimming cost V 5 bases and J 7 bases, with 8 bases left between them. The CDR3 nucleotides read TGTGCCAGCAGTCTAGGGGTGACCCAGTACTTC. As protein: CASSLGVTQYF.

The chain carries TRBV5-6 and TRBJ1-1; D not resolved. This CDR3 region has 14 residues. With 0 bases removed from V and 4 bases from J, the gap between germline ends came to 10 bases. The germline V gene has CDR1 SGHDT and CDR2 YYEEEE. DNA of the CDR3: TGTGCCAGCAGCTTGGCCGGAGTGGCCACTGAAGCTTTCTTT. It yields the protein CASSLAGVATEAFF.

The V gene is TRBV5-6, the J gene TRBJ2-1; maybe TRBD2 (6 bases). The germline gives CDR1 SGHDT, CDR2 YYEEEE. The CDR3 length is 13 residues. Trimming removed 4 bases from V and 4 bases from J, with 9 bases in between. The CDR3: CASSSREYNEQFF. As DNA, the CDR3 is TGTGCCAGCAGCAGCCGGGAGTACAATGAGCAGTTCTTC. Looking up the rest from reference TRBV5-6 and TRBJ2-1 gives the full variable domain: DAGVTQSPTHLIKTRGQQVTLRCSPKSGHDTVSWYQQALGQGPQFIFQYYEEEERQRGNFPDRFSGHQFPNYSSELNVNALLLGDSALYLCASSSREYNEQFFGPGTRLTVL.

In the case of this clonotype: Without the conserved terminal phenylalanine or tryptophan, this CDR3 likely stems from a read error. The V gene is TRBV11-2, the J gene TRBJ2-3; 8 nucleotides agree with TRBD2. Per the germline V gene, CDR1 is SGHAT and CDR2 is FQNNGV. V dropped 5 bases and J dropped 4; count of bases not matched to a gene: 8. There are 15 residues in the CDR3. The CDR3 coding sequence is TGTGCCAGCAGCCCCTCGGGGGGGCTAGCAGATACGCAGTATTTG. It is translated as CASSPSGGLADTQYL.

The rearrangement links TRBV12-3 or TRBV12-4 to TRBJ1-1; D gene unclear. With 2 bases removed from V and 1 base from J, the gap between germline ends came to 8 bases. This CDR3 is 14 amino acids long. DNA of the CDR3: TGTGCCAGCAGTTTATCCGGGAGGAACACTGAAGCTTTCTTT. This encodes CASSLSGRNTEAFF.

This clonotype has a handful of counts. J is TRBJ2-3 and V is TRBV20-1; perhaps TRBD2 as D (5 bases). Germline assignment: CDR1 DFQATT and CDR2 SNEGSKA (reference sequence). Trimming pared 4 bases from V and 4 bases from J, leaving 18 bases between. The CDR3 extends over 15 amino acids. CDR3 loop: CSAIPAAGISDTQYF. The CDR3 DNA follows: TGCAGTGCTATCCCCGCGGCGGGTATATCAGATACGCAGTATTTT.

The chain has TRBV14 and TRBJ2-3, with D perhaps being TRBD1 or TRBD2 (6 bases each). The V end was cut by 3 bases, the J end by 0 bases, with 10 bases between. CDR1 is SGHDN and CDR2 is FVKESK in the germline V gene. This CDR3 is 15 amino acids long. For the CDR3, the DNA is TGTGCCAGCAGCCAGACGGGGGCTAGCACAGATACGCAGTATTTT. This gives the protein CASSQTGASTDTQYF.

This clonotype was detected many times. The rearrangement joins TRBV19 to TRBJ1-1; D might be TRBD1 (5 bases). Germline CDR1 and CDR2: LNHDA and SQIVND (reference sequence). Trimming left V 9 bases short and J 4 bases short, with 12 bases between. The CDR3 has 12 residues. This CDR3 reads CASSGGVTEAFF. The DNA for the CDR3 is TGTGCCAGCAGTGGGGGGGTCACTGAAGCTTTCTTT. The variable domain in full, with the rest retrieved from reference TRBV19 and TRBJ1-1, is DGGITQSPKYLFRKEGQNVTLSCEQNLNHDAMYWYRQDPGQGLRLIYYSQIVNDFQKGDIAEGYSVSREKKESFPLTVTSAQKNPTAFYLCASSGGVTEAFFGQGTRLTVV.

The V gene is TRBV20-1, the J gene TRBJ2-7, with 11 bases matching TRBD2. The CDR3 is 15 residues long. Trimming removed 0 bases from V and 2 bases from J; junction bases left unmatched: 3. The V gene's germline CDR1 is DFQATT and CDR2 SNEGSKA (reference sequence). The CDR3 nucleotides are TGCAGTGCTAGAGACGGGACTAGCGGAACCTACGAGCAGTACTTC. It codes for CSARDGTSGTYEQYF.

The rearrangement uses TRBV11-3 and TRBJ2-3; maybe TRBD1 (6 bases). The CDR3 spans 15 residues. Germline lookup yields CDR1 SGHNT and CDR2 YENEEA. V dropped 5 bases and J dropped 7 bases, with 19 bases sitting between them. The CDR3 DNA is TGTGCCAGCAGCCAGACCGGGGCAGGGGTGAATACGCAGTATTTT. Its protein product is CASSQTGAGVNTQYF. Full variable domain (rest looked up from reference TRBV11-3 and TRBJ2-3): EAGVVQSPRYKIIEKKQPVAFWCNPISGHNTLYWYLQNLGQGPELLIRYENEEAVDDSQLPKDRFSAERLKGVDSTLKIQPAELGDSAVYLCASSQTGAGVNTQYFGPGTRLTVL.

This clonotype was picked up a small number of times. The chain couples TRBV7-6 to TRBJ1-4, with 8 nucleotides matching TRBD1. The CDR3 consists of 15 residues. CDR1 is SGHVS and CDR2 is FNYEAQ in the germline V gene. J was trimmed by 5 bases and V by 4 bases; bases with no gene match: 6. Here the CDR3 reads CASSYGQGENEKLFF. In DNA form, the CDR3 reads TGTGCCAGCAGCTACGGACAGGGCGAGAATGAAAAACTGTTTTTT.

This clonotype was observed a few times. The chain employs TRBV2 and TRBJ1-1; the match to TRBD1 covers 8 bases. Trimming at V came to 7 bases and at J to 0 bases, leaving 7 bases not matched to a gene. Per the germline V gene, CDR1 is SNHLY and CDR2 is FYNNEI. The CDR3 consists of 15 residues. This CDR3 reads CASIRTGNMNTEAFF. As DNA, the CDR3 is TGTGCCAGCATCCGGACAGGGAATATGAACACTGAAGCTTTCTTT.

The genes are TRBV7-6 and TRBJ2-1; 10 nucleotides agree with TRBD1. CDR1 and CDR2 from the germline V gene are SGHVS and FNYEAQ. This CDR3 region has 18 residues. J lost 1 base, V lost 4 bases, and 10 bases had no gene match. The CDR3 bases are TGTGCCAGCAGCTCACTCGGACAGGGGGTTGGGTCCTACAATGAGCAGTTCTTC. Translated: CASSSLGQGVGSYNEQFF.

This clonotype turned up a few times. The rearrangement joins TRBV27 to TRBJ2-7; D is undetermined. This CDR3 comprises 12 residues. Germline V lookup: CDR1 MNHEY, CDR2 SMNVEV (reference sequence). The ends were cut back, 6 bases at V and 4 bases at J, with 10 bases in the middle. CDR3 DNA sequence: TGTGCCAGCAGGAACACAGATTACGAGCAGTACTTC. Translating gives CASRNTDYEQYF.

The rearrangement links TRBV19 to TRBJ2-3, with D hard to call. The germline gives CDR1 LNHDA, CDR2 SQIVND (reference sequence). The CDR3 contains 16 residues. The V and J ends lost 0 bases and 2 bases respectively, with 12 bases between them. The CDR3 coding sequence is TGTGCCAGTAGTATAGATCTGGCGGAATACACAGATACGCAGTATTTT. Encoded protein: CASSIDLAEYTDTQYF.

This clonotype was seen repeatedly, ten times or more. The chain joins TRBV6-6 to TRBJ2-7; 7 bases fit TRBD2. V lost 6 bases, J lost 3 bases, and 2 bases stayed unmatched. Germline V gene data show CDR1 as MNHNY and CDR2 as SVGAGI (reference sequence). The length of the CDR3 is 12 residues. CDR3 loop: CASSSGGYEQYF. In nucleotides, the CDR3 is TGTGCCAGCAGCTCGGGGGGCTACGAGCAGTACTTC.

CDR3 nucleotides: TGTGCCAGCAGCCTTTTCTCGCCCACTCGTGGGGAGCTGTTTTTT. Encoded protein: CASSLFSPTRGELFF. This chain joins TRBV12-3 or TRBV12-4 and TRBJ2-2; D not certain. This CDR3 region has 15 residues. Trimming stripped 6 bases from V and 8 bases from J, with 19 bases between.

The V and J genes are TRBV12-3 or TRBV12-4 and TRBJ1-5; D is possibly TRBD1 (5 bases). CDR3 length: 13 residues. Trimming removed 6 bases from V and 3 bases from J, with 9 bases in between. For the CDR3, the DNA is TGTGCCAGCAGGGGGGGGGACAATCAGCCCCAGCATTTT. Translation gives CASRGGDNQPQHF.

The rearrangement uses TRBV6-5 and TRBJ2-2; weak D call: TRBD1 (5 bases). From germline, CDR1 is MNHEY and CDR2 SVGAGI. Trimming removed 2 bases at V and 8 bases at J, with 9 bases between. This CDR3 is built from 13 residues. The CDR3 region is CASSYTTGGELFF. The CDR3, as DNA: TGTGCCAGCAGTTACACTACAGGAGGGGAGCTGTTTTTT.

CDR3 sequence reads: CASSLGQGATNYGYTF. The CDR3 nucleotides read TGTGCCAGCAGCCTAGGACAGGGCGCTACCAACTATGGCTACACCTTC. This chain joins TRBV7-2 and TRBJ1-2, with 8 nucleotides matching TRBD1. The germline gives CDR1 SGHTA, CDR2 FQGNSA. The CDR3 runs 16 residues. The V gene end was trimmed by 5 bases and the J gene end by 2 bases; junction bases not matched to a gene: 10. The full variable domain, its missing parts supplied by reference TRBV7-2 and TRBJ1-2, is GAGVSQSPSNKVTEKGKDVELRCDPISGHTALYWYRQSLGQGLEFLIYFQGNSAPDKSGLPSDRFSAERTGGSVSTLTIQRTQQEDSAVYLCASSLGQGATNYGYTFGSGTRLTVV.

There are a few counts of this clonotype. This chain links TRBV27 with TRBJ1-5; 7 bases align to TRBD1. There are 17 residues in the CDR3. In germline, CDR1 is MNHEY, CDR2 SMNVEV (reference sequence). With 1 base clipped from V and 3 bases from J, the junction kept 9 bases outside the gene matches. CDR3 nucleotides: TGTGCCAGCAGTTTATACTCCGGGACAGTCCCCAATCAGCCCCAGCATTTT. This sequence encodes CASSLYSGTVPNQPQHF.